The 3 T cell receptor beta chains presented below share a single source sample, sequenced in a study of CD8 T cells in ankylosing spondylitis. Using its own MiXCR run on the 5' RACE reads, TCRdb lists one record per CDR3 protein. Among 220,000 or so distinct CDR3 sequences listed, about 11% were seen once. The sample comprised blood, either unsorted or a sorted T cell fraction (not recorded which). Every receptor here comes from a male donor with ankylosing spondylitis or in good health (not recorded which).

CDR3 loop: CAGLLILRAYF. CDR3 sequence (DNA): TGTGCCGGACTTCTAATACTCCGGGCGTACTTC. This chain links TRBV14 with TRBJ2-7, with D perhaps matching TRBD2 (5 bases). The CDR3 consists of 11 residues. CDR1 is SGHDN and CDR2 is FVKESK in the germline V gene. Trimming cost V 11 bases and J 12 bases, with 20 bases left between them.

This clonotype was recorded many times. The V gene is TRBV5-1, the J gene TRBJ1-4; maybe TRBD1 (6 bases). In germline, CDR1 is SGHRS, CDR2 YFSETQ. The V gene lost 6 bases and the J gene lost 8 bases, with 17 bases spanning the gap. The CDR3 is 14 amino acids. Here the CDR3 reads CASNLGQTGEKLFF. The DNA for the CDR3 is TGCGCCAGCAACCTCGGGCAAACAGGGGAAAAACTGTTTTTT.

A word on this clonotype: At one boundary the junction diverges from the germline segment, which might be a read error. The V gene is TRBV7-9, the J gene TRBJ2-3; TRBD2 might be the D (5 bases). The CDR3 length is 15 residues. Per germline, CDR1 SEHNR and CDR2 FQNEAQ (reference sequence). CDR3 region: CASGPGYVSTDTQYF. DNA of the CDR3: TGTGCCAGCGGCCCGGGGTACGTTAGCACGGATACGCAGTATTTT. Supplemented by reference TRBV7-9 and TRBJ2-3, the full variable domain reads DTGVSQNPRHKITKRGQNVTFRCDPISEHNRLYWYRQTLGQGPEFLTYFQNEAQLEKSRLLSDRFSAERPKGSFSTLEIQRTEQGDSAMYLCASGPGYVSTDTQYFGPGTRLTVL.